In its sample, the clone carrying this T cell receptor (beta chain) ranks as medium-sized. The antigen remains undetermined. This sample was included in a study of metastatic and nonmetastatic thyroid tumors. The study's findings and limits: Benign nodules were reported to have significantly lower TCR beta diversity than malignant thyroid tumors, in blood and tumor.

Thyroid surgery was preceded by no treatment in any patient. TCRdb reprocessed the PCR reads using MiXCR. The sample has some 5,900 clones; roughly 25% are singletons. This receptor was taken from a male donor with papillary thyroid cancer or a benign thyroid nodule (not recorded which). Some clones in this sample may be carry-over from other donors' samples. Input material: adjacent normal tissue.

The CDR3 bases are TGCAGCGTTGTCGCTAGCGGGAGGTTTGCCTACGAGCAGTACTTC. This codes for CSVVASGRFAYEQYF. The chain employs TRBV29-1 and TRBJ2-7, with 11 bases fitting TRBD2. The V segment lost 4 bases and the J segment 2 bases; nucleotides outside the gene matches: 7. The CDR3 loop spans 15 amino acids. Germline CDR1 is SQVTM and CDR2 is ANQGSEA.